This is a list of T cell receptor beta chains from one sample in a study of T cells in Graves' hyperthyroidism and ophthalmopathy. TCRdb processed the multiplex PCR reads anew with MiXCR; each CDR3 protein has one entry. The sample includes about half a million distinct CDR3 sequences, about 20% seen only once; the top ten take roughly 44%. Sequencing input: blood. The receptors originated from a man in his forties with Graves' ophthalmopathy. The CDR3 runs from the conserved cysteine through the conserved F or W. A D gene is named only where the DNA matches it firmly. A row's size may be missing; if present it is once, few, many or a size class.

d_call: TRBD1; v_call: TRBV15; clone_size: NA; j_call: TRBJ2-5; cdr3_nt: TGTGCCACCAACAGACAGGGCCAGACCCAGTACTTC; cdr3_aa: CATNRQGQTQYF
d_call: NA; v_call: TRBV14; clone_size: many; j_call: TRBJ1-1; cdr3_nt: TGTGCCAGCAGCCAAGTGGGCAGGGGCGTGAGCGCTTTCTTT; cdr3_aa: CASSQVGRGVSAFF
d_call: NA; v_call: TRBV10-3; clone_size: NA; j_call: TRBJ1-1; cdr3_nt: TGTGCCATCAGTGACAGGGGCGACACTGAAGCTTTCTTT; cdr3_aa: CAISDRGDTEAFF
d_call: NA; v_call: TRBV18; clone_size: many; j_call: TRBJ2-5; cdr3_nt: TGTGCCAGCTCACGGGCTCAAGAGACCCAGTACTTC; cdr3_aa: CASSRAQETQYF
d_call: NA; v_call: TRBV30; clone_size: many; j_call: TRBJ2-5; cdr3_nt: TGTGCCTGGAGGTCTGAGGGGGGGTGGGAGACCCAGTACTTC; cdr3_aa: CAWRSEGGWETQYF
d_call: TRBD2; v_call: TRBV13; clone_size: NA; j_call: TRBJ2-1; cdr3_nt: TGTGCCAGCAGCTTAGGCCCCACACTAGCGGGAGGCCGGAGGAATGAGCAGTTCTTC; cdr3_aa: CASSLGPTLAGGRRNEQFF
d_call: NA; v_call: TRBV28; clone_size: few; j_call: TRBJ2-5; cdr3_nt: TGTGCCAGCAGCGCCGGGTATCCAGAGACCCAGTACTTC; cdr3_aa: CASSAGYPETQYF
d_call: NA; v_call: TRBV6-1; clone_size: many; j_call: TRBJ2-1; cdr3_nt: TGTGCCAGCAGTGAATCGGCCGAAACGGGGAATCGGTTCTTC; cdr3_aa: CASSESAETGNRFF
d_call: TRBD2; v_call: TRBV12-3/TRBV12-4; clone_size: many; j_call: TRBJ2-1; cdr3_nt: TGTGCCAGCAGTTCACAGACTAGCGGGAGGGCTCGGGAGCAGTTCTTC; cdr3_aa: CASSSQTSGRAREQFF
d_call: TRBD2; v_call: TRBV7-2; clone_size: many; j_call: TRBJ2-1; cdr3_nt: TGTGCCAGCGGGAGGGCCGGGTTGAATGAGCAGTTCTTC; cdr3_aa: CASGRAGLNEQFF
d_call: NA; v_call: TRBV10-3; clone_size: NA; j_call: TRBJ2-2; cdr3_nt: TGTGCCAGCTGGCCAAACACCGGGGAGCTGTTTTTT; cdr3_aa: CASWPNTGELFF
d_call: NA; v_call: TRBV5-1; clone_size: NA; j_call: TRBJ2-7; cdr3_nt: TGCGCCAGCAGCTACTTGGGGAGCTCCTACGAGCAGTACTTC; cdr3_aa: CASSYLGSSYEQYF
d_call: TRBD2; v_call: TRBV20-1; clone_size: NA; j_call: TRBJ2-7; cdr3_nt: TGCAGTGCCCGCCGACTAGCGGGAGGAGATTACGAGCAGTACTTC; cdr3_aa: CSARRLAGGDYEQYF
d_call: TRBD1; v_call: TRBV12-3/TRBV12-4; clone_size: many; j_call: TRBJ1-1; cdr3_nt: TGTGCCACCCGAAGCTCGACAGGGGGCATCACTGAAGCTTTCTTT; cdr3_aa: CATRSSTGGITEAFF
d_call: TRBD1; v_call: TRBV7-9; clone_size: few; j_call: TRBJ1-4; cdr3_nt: TGTGCCAGCAGCCCCAGGACAGGGACAGCTGAAAAACTGTTTTTT; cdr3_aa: CASSPRTGTAEKLFF
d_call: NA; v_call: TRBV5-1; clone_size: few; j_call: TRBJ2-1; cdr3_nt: TGCGCCAGCAGCCCTCTTCCAGGTGAGCAGTTCTTC; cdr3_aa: CASSPLPGEQFF
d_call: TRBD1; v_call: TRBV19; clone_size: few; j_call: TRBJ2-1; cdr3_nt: TGTGCCAGTAGTATGTCGGCAAGACAGGGGGCGGGTGAGCAGTTCTTC; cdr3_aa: CASSMSARQGAGEQFF
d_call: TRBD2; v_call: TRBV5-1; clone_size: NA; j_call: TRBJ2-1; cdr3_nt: TGCGCCAGCAGCTTTGGGCTAGCGGGAGGAGGCACCTACAATGAGCAGTTCTTC; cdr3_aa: CASSFGLAGGGTYNEQFF
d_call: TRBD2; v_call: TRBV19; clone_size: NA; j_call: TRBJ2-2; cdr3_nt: TGTGCCAGTAACCCGGGGACTAGCCAGGGCACCGGGGAGCTGTTTTTT; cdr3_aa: CASNPGTSQGTGELFF
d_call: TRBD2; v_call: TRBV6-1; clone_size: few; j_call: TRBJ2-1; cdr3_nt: TGTGCCAGCAGTTCGGGACTAGCGGAATACAATGAGCAGTTCTTC; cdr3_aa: CASSSGLAEYNEQFF
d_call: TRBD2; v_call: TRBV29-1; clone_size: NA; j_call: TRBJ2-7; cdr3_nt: TGCAGCGTTGAAACAGGGGCTAGCGGGGATCCCTACGAGCAGTACTTC; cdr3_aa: CSVETGASGDPYEQYF
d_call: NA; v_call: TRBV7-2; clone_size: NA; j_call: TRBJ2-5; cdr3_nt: TGTGCCAGCAGCCTCCGGGGGTCTCACCAAGAGACCCAGTACTTC; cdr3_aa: CASSLRGSHQETQYF
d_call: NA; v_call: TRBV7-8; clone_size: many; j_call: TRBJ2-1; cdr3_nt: TGTGCCAGCAGCTTAGCGGGACCGCAGTTCTTC; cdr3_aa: CASSLAGPQFF
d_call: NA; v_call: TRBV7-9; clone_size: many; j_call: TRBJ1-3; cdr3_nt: TGTGCCAGCAGCTCCTGGAATTCTGGAAACACCATATATTTT; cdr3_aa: CASSSWNSGNTIYF
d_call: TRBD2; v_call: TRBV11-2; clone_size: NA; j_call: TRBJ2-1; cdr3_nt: TGTGCCAGCGGATACCCCCCTACCGGGACTAGCGGGGTTTCGGGGAATGAGCAGTTCTTC; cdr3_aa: CASGYPPTGTSGVSGNEQFF
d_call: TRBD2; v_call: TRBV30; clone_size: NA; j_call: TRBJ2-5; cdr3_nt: TGTGCCTGGGGGTCACCTAGCGGGGGAGAGACCCAGTACTTC; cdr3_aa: CAWGSPSGGETQYF
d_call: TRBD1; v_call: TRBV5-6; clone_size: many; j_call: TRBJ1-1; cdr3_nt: TGTGCCAGCAGTTTAGGGGACAGTGAAGCTTTCTTT; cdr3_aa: CASSLGDSEAFF
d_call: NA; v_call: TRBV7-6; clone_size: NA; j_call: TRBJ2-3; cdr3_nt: TGTGCCAGCAGCTTAGAAGTTGACACAGATACGCAGTATTTT; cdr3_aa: CASSLEVDTDTQYF
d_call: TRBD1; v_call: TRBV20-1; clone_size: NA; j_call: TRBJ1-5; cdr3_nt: TGCAGTGCTAGCCCGGGACAGGGGACCGATCAGCCCCAGCATTTT; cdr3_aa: CSASPGQGTDQPQHF
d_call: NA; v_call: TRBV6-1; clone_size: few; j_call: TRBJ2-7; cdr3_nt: TGTGCCAGCAGTCGGCGGGACACGTCCTACGAGCAGTACTTC; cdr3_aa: CASSRRDTSYEQYF
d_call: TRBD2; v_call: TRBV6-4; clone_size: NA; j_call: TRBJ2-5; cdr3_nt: TGTGCCAGCAGTCAACGGGAGGGTCGAGCCGAGACCCAGTACTTC; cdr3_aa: CASSQREGRAETQYF
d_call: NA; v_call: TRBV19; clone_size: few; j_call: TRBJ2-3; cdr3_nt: TGTGCCAGTACACTAAAGGGTGACAGACCAGATACGCAGTATTTT; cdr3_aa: CASTLKGDRPDTQYF
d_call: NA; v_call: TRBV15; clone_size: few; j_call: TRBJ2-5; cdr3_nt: TGTGCCACCAGCAGAGCCCCCCGAGAGACCCAGTACTTC; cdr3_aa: CATSRAPRETQYF
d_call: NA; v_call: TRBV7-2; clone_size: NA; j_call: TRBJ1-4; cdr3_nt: TGTGCCAGCAGCTATTTCCCGGGGCGGGGTGATGAAAAACTGTTTTTT; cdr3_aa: CASSYFPGRGDEKLFF
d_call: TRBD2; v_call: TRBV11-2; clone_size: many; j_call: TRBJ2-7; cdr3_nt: TGTGCCAGCAGCTTTGGACTAGCGGGTCCCTCCTACGAGCAGTACTTC; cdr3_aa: CASSFGLAGPSYEQYF
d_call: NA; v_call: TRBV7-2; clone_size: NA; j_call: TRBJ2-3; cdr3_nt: TGTGCCAGCAGCCTGTGGACTCCCGGCGCAGATACGCAGTATTTT; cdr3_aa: CASSLWTPGADTQYF
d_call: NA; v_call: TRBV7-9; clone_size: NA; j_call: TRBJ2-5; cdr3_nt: TGTGCCAGCAGCGTAGGACTAAAGGAGACCCAGTACTTC; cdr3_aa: CASSVGLKETQYF
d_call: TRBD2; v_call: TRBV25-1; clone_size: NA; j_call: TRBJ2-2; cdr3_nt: TGTGCCAGCAGAGCGGGAGGTCGAACCGGGGAGCTGTTTTTT; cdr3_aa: CASRAGGRTGELFF
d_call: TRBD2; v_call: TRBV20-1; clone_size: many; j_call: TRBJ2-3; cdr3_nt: TGCAGTGCTCCCAAGGCGGGAGAGGGTTCGCAGTATTTT; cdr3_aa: CSAPKAGEGSQYF
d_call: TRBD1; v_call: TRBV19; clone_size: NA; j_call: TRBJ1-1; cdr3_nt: TGTGCCAGTAAATCGCAACAGGGGGCGAACACTGAAGCTTTCTTT; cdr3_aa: CASKSQQGANTEAFF
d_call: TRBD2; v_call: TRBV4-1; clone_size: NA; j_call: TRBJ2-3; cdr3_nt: TGCGCCAGCAGCCAAGGCGTAATGGGGCGGGGGGCATCTGATACGCAGTATTTT; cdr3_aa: CASSQGVMGRGASDTQYF
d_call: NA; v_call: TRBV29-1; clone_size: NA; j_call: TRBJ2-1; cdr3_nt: TGCAGCGCCTACTCCACCAATGAGCAGTTCTTC; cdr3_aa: CSAYSTNEQFF
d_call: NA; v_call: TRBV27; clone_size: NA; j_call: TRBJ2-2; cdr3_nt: TGTGCCAGCAGTTTTGGCAGGGCCACCGGGGAGCTGTTTTTT; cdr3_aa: CASSFGRATGELFF
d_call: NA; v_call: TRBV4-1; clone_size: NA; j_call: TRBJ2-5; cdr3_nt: TGCGCCAGCAGCCAAGCAAGACCGCGACAAGAGACCCAGTACTTC; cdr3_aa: CASSQARPRQETQYF
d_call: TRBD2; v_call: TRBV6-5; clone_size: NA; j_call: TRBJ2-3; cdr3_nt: TGTGCCAGCAGTTACAAGGCTAGCGGGAGGACAGATACGCAGTATTTT; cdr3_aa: CASSYKASGRTDTQYF
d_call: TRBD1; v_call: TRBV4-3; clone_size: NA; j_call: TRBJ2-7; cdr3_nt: TGCGCCAGCAGCCAAAGGACAGGGATTCCCTACGAGCAGTACTTC; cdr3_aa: CASSQRTGIPYEQYF
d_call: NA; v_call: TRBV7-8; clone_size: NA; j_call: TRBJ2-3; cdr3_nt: TGTGCCAGCAGCTTAGGGGCGGGCGCGACTATCACAGATACGCAGTATTTT; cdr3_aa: CASSLGAGATITDTQYF
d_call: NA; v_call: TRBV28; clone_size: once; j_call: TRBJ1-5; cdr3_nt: TGTGCCAGCGACAGCATTAGCAATCAGCCCCAGCATTTT; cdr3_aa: CASDSISNQPQHF
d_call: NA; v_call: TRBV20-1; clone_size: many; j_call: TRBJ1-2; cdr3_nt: TGCAGTGGCGACGGATACTATGGCTACACCTTC; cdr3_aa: CSGDGYYGYTF
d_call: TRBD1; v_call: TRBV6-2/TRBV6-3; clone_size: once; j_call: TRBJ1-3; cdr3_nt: TGTGCCAGCAGTACATCAACAGGGGCTGGAAACACCATATATTTT; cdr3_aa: CASSTSTGAGNTIYF
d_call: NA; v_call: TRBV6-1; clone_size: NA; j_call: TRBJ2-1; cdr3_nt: TGTGCCAGCAGCTCCGGGACAACGACCTACAATGAGCAGTTCTTC; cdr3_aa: CASSSGTTTYNEQFF
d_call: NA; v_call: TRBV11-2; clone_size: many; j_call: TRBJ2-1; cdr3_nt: TGTGCCAGCAGGAGCCCAATCGATGAGCAGTTCTTC; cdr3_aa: CASRSPIDEQFF
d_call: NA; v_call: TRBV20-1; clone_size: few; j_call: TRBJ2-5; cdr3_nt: TGCAGTGCGGCGGTATTGCGTGGAGAGACCCAGTACTTC; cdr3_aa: CSAAVLRGETQYF
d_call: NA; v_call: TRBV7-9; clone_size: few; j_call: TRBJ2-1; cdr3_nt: TGTGCCAGCAGCCCCCGGGGAGGGACAGCATACAATGAGCAGTTCTTC; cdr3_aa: CASSPRGGTAYNEQFF
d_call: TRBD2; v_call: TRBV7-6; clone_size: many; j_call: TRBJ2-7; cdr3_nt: TGTGCCAGCAGCCCCCGTGGAGCGGGAGGGCCTGGTGAGCAGTACTTC; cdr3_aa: CASSPRGAGGPGEQYF